This T cell receptor beta chain was recovered during a study of radiation and T cells in renal cell carcinoma. General study findings and limits: From baseline, blood top tumor clonotypes peaked at 2 weeks post-radiation. Baseline intratumoral clonotype presence is unknown without pretreatment biopsies.

Measured with immunoSEQ multiplex PCR; TCRdb has only the in-frame clones, and not every one. The sample carries approximately 75,000 clones, roughly 82% recorded once. Note on this clone: Its antigen is unidentified. A read error may account for a junction end that differs from germline.

Time point specified: blood 2 weeks post-SBRT. As to treatment: 15 Gy SBRT to primary tumor, nephrectomy 4 weeks later. The CDR3 totals 15 residues. Germline CDR1 reads MNHEY; CDR2 reads SVGAGI. This clonotype was obtained from a man aged 55-75 years with renal cell carcinoma. The specimen was blood, collected from a patient whose treatment included radiotherapy and nephrectomy. The chain links TRBV6-5 to TRBJ2-7; D unresolved. CDR3 coding DNA: TGTGCCAGAAGTTATCAGGAGACATACTCCTACGAGCAGTACTTC. This encodes CARSYQETYSYEQYF.